This TCR beta chain was sequenced during a study of CD8 T cells in Susac syndrome (dated by TCRdb to between 2018 and 2021). A note on the overall study: The study used repertoire sequencing to test whether antigen drove CD8+ T cell activation and differentiation in Susac syndrome. The study compared CD8+ T cell repertoire clonality among around 11 healthy donors, 14 Susac syndrome patients and 15 or so multiple sclerosis patients. Broad study findings and their caveats: The number of individuals in the TCR sequencing and HLA analysis was acknowledged as relatively small.

From V the trimming removes 3 bases and from J it removes 7 bases, while the gene matches leave 3 bases of the junction unaccounted for. CDR1 and CDR2 are read off the germline V gene (reference sequence) as MNHEY and SMNVEV. The CDR3 numbers 13 residues from cysteine through phenylalanine. CDR3 DNA only is kept here, 39 bases in frame from base 1. Note on this clonotype: This receptor's antigen is unknown. No much larger clone exists at a distance of one base, and base qualities are not known.

RNA was extracted using the RNeasy kit, and roughly 0.45 to 1 ug of the RNA was reverse transcribed with random hexamers. TCR beta CDR3 regions were amplified with the immunoSEQ multiplex PCR assay covering 54 Vbeta and 13 Jbeta segments. PCR amplification bias was corrected by using a synthetic template baseline for primer optimization and computational correction. In the source study's methods: Reads were assigned to V, D and J genes according to IMGT and analyzed in immunoSEQ Analyzer, with only productive sequences retained. To calculate clonality, Shannon entropy was normalized by log2 of the number of productive unique sequences and then subtracted from one. Public and private clones were assessed among the 100 most prevalent clones of each patient and control. Clones were defined as Susac-specific if absent from the healthy and MS cohorts, from 1052 published viral clones and from other ImmuneACCESS disease sequences. The raw public reads went through TCRdb reprocessing: fastp at Q25, MiXCR clone calling, in-frame beta chains kept. Each entry is one CDR3 protein sequence, shown with its most common DNA and genes. The V and J calls here are based on TCRdb, not the publication. The sample table contains about 280,000 distinct CDR3 sequences; only one count was recorded for 70% to 90% of them. The ten largest clones take up approximately 0.12% of the sample.

Peripheral blood CD8+ and CD4+ T cells from healthy donors, Susac syndrome patients and multiple sclerosis patients were profiled using high-throughput TCR beta sequencing. The multiple sclerosis controls were treatment-naive patients who had stable or active relapsing-remitting disease and met the revised McDonald criteria. Bulk CD8+ and CD4+ T cells were purified by magnetic negative isolation, while CD8+ TEMRA cells were enriched using FACS. Blood was collected in EDTA tubes and processed within 24 hours, with PBMCs isolated through density gradient centrifugation. PBMCs intended for TCR sequencing were cryopreserved in liquid nitrogen and thawed later in a water bath at 37 degrees C. The sorted or isolated CD4+, CD8+ and CD8+ TEMRA cells had a purity of 90% or higher.

The sequence was collected from a human donor with multiple sclerosis. Sequenced sample: CD8+ T cells from PBMCs. The chain is encoded by TRBV27 joined to TRBJ2-3, with 8 bases aligning to TRBD2. The sequence in DNA is TGTGCCAGCAGTTTCGGGAGGGCAAATACGCAGTATTTT. This sequence encodes CASSFGRANTQYF.